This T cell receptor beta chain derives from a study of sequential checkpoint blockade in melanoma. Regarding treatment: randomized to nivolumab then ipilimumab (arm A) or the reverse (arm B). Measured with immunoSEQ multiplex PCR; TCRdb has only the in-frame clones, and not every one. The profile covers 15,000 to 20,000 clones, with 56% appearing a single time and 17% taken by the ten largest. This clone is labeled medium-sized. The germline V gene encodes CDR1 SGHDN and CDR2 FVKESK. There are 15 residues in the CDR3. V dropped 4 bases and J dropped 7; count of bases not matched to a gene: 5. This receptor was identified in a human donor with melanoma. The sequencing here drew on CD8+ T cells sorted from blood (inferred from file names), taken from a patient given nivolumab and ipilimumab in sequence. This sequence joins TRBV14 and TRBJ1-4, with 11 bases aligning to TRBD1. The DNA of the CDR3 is TGTGCCAGCAGCCCCGGGACAGGGGGACTTGAAAAACTGTTTTTT. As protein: CASSPGTGGLEKLFF.